These 16 T cell receptor beta chains share one sample of origin, sequenced in a study of blood T cells in healthy people across ages. The authors ran a second PCR of 7 to 11 cycles using a sample-barcoded 5' primer and a J-beta primer mix. TCRdb fed the 5' RACE reads into MiXCR, producing one record per CDR3 protein. This sample has over 500,000 distinct CDR3 sequences; more than 45% occur once, and the top ten carry about 14%. The sequenced material came from blood. The receptors stem from a woman at least 80 years old in good health.

In nucleotides, the CDR3 is TGTGCCGGCATCAGAGGACTTGGCTCCTACGAGCAGTACTTC. This codes for CAGIRGLGSYEQYF. The chain employs TRBV28 and TRBJ2-7, with D possibly being TRBD2 (5 bases). This CDR3 is 14 amino acids long. The germline V and J ends were trimmed by 11 bases and 0 bases, with 17 bases remaining between them. Germline CDR1 MDHEN, CDR2 SYDVKM. Looking up the rest from reference TRBV28 and TRBJ2-7 gives the full variable domain: DVKVTQSSRYLVKRTGEKVFLECVQDMDHENMFWYRQDPGLGLRLIYFSYDVKMKEKGDIPEGYSVSREKKERFSLILESASTNQTSMYLCAGIRGLGSYEQYFGPGTRLTVT.

This clonotype has just a few counts. The genes are TRBV3-1 and TRBJ2-1, with 8 bases fitting TRBD2. Trimming at V came to 0 bases and at J to 7 bases, leaving 8 bases not matched to a gene. The CDR3 runs to 16 residues. CDR1 LGHDT and CDR2 YNNKEL come from the germline V gene (reference sequence). CDR3 nucleotides: TGTGCCAGCAGCCAAGACTTTGGACTAGCAAGGAATGAGCAGTTCTTC. Its translation: CASSQDFGLARNEQFF.

V gene TRBV3-1 combines with J gene TRBJ2-2; 8 nucleotides match TRBD1. The CDR3 has 15 amino acids. Germline V lookup: CDR1 LGHDT, CDR2 YNNKEL (reference sequence). J gave up 4 bases and V 4 bases, and 5 bases lay outside the gene matches. CDR3: CASSPDRGGTGELFF. In DNA, the CDR3 is TGTGCCAGCAGCCCCGACAGGGGAGGCACCGGGGAGCTGTTTTTT. Variable domain in full (rest from reference TRBV3-1 and TRBJ2-2): DTAVSQTPKYLVTQMGNDKSIKCEQNLGHDTMYWYKQDSKKFLKIMFSYNNKELIINETVPNRFSPKSPDKAHLNLHINSLELGDSAVYFCASSPDRGGTGELFFGEGSRLTVL.

This clonotype appeared many times. The chain is built from TRBV28 and TRBJ2-7; 7 nucleotides match TRBD1. CDR1 is MDHEN, CDR2 SYDVKM, per germline. CDR3 size: 14 residues. J was trimmed by 2 bases and V by 11 bases; bases with no gene match: 12. The CDR3 sequence is CASDEAGGTYEQYF. For the CDR3, the DNA is TGTGCCTCCGACGAGGCAGGGGGAACCTACGAGCAGTACTTC.

This clonotype turned up a few times. CDR3 nucleotide sequence: TGCAGTGCTAATCGACAGGGGACTGAGCAGTACTTC. Residues: CSANRQGTEQYF. The V gene is TRBV20-1, the J gene TRBJ2-5; 8 nucleotides line up with TRBD1. CDR1 and CDR2 from the germline V gene are DFQATT and SNEGSKA (reference sequence). The J segment lost 11 bases and the V segment lost 4 bases, leaving 9 bases of the junction unmatched. There are 12 residues in the CDR3.

The chain has TRBV27 and TRBJ1-5; maybe TRBD1 (5 bases). The V gene lost 4 bases and the J gene lost 4 bases, with 11 bases spanning the gap. This CDR3 comprises 14 residues. Germline loops: CDR1 MNHEY, CDR2 SMNVEV (reference sequence). The CDR3 reads CASSSSWGNQPQHF. The CDR3 DNA reads TGTGCCAGCAGTTCCAGCTGGGGGAATCAGCCCCAGCATTTT.

The chain combines TRBV3-1 with TRBJ2-7; D not resolved. V was shortened by 2 bases and J by 10 bases, with 9 bases between the two germline ends. This CDR3 contains 11 residues. Germline V gives CDR1 LGHDT, CDR2 YNNKEL (reference sequence). In DNA, the CDR3 is TGTGCCAGCAGCCAACAGCTTCTCCAGTACTTC. Residues: CASSQQLLQYF.

The chain joins TRBV7-2 to TRBJ1-1; D perhaps matches TRBD1 (6 bases). This CDR3 spans 13 amino acids. The germline CDR1 and CDR2 sequences are SGHTA and FQGNSA. Trimming cost V 5 bases and J 3 bases, with 10 bases left between them. The chain's CDR3 is CASSRGPYTEAFF. CDR3 bases: TGTGCCAGCAGCCGGGGGCCGTACACTGAAGCTTTCTTT. The variable domain in full, completed from reference TRBV7-2 and TRBJ1-1, reads GAGVSQSPSNKVTEKGKDVELRCDPISGHTALYWYRQSLGQGLEFLIYFQGNSAPDKSGLPSDRFSAERTGGSVSTLTIQRTQQEDSAVYLCASSRGPYTEAFFGQGTRLTVV.

V and J are TRBV30 and TRBJ2-1; the D gene is possibly TRBD1 (6 bases). This CDR3 has 12 amino acids. Germline loops: CDR1 GTSNPN, CDR2 SVGIG (reference sequence). The germline V and J ends were trimmed by 5 bases and 7 bases, with 12 bases remaining between them. Here the CDR3 DNA reads TGTGCCTGGGCCGAAAGGGGGAATGAGCAGTTCTTC. It yields the protein CAWAERGNEQFF.

This clonotype was seen many times. The rearrangement uses TRBV12-3 or TRBV12-4 and TRBJ2-1; weak D call: TRBD2 (5 bases). CDR3 length: 13 residues. V was shortened by 2 bases and J by 8 bases, with 10 bases between the two germline ends. For the CDR3, the DNA is TGTGCCAGCAGTTTAAGTCTGGAGGATGAGCAGTTCTTC. Protein product: CASSLSLEDEQFF.

This clonotype was detected only a few times. V and J are TRBV10-3 and TRBJ2-7, with 9 positions matching TRBD1. With 6 bases clipped from V and 7 bases from J, the junction kept 10 bases outside the gene matches. Germline V gene lookup returns CDR1 ENHRY and CDR2 SYGVKD. The CDR3 has 14 amino acids. The CDR3 DNA follows: TGTGCCATCAGGCTGGACAGGGGCCCTCGAGAGCAGTACTTC. Protein product: CAIRLDRGPREQYF.

The gene calls are TRBV20-1 and TRBJ2-5, with D possibly TRBD1 on 6 matching bases. From germline, CDR1 is DFQATT and CDR2 SNEGSKA (reference sequence). Trimming removed 4 bases at V and 11 bases at J, with 20 bases between. The CDR3 has 13 residues. The CDR3 region has the DNA TGCAGTGCTATAAAAGGGGGACGGAATGAGCAGTACTTC. Protein product: CSAIKGGRNEQYF.

This clonotype came up a few times. This chain uses TRBV4-1 with TRBJ1-1; a possible D gene is TRBD1 (5 bases). Trimming removed 0 bases at V and 5 bases at J, with 13 bases between. The CDR3 is 15 residues long. Germline V lookup: CDR1 MGHRA, CDR2 YSYEKL. The chain's CDR3 is CASSQDLGGVTEAFF. In DNA, the CDR3 is TGCGCCAGCAGCCAAGATCTTGGGGGAGTGACTGAAGCTTTCTTT.

This chain joins TRBV7-2 and TRBJ2-3, with D maybe TRBD2 (6 bases). The CDR3 is 16 residues long. The V gene lost 0 bases and the J gene lost 3 bases, with 13 bases spanning the gap. Germline CDR1 SGHTA, CDR2 FQGNSA. CDR3 loop: CASSLAGAGRTDTQYF. The CDR3 DNA follows: TGTGCCAGCAGCTTAGCAGGCGCGGGGAGGACAGATACGCAGTATTTT.

This clonotype occurred many times. The chain couples TRBV6-1 to TRBJ2-7; 12 bases align to TRBD2. V dropped 7 bases and J dropped 4; count of bases not matched to a gene: 8. The CDR3 length is 15 residues. Per germline, CDR1 MNHNS and CDR2 SASEGT. In nucleotides, the CDR3 is TGTGCCAGCATTTGGACTAGCGGGGCGATGTACGAGCAGTACTTC. It codes for CASIWTSGAMYEQYF.

The chain couples TRBV20-1 to TRBJ2-5; 7 positions match TRBD2. CDR3 length: 14 residues. The ends lost 3 bases at V and 3 bases at J; junction bases unmatched: 7. From germline, CDR1 is DFQATT and CDR2 SNEGSKA (reference sequence). CDR3 coding DNA: TGCAGTGCTAGTCCTCGGGGGGTTAAAGAGACCCAGTACTTC. Amino acid sequence: CSASPRGVKETQYF.